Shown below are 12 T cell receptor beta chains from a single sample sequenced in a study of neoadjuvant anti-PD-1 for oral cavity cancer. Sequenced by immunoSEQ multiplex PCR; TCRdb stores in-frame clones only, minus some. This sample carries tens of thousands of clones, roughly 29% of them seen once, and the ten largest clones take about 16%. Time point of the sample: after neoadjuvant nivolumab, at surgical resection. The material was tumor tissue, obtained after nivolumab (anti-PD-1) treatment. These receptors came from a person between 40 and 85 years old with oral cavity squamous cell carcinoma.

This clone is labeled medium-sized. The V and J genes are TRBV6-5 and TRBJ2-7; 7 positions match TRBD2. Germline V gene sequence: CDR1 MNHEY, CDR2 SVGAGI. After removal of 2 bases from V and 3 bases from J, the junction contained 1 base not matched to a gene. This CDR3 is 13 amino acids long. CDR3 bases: TGTGCCAGCAGTTACGCTAGCGGCTACGAGCAGTACTTC. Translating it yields CASSYASGYEQYF.

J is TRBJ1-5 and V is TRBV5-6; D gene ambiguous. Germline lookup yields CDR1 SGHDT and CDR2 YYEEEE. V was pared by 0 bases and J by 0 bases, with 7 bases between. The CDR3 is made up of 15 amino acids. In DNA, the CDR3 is TGTGCCAGCAGCTTGGGCGGTTATAGCAATCAGCCCCAGCATTTT. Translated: CASSLGGYSNQPQHF.

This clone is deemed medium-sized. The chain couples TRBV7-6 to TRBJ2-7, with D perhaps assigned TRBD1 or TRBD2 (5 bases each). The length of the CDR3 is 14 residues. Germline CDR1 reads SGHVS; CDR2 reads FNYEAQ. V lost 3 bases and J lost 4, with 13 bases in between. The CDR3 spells CASSFGASGYEQYF. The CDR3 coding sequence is TGTGCCAGCAGCTTCGGGGCTTCGGGGTACGAGCAGTACTTC.

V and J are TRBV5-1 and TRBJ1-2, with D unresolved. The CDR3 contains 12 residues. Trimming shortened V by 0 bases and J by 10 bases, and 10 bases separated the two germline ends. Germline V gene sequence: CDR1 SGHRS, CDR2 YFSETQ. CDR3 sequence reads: CASSLGARAYTF. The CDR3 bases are TGCGCCAGCAGCTTGGGGGCGAGGGCCTACACCTTC. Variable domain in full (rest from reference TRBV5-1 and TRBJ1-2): KAGVTQTPRYLIKTRGQQVTLSCSPISGHRSVSWYQQTPGQGLQFLFEYFSETQRNKGNFPGRFSGRQFSNSRSEMNVSTLELGDSALYLCASSLGARAYTFGSGTRLTVV.

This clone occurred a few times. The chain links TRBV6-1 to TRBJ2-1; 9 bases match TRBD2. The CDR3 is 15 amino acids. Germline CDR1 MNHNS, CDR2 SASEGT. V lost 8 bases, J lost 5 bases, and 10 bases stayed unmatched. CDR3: CASSVSGGRHNEQFF. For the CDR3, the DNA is TGTGCCAGCTCCGTTAGCGGGGGCCGCCACAATGAGCAGTTCTTC.

CDR3 sequence: CASSLGPSGTVETQYF. In nucleotides, the CDR3 is TGCGCCAGCAGCTTGGGTCCTAGCGGGACGGTGGAGACCCAGTACTTC. The chain couples TRBV5-1 to TRBJ2-5; 9 bases line up with TRBD2. Losses at the gene ends were 0 bases for V and 5 bases for J; bases not matched to a gene: 8. Germline V gene data show CDR1 as SGHRS and CDR2 as YFSETQ. The CDR3 extends over 16 amino acids.

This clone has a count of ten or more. CDR3 amino acids: CASSFSLAGSYEQYF. The CDR3 DNA is TGTGCCAGCAGTTTTTCGCTAGCGGGCTCCTACGAGCAGTACTTC. The J gene is TRBJ2-7, the V gene TRBV27, with TRBD2 identical over 8 bases. CDR1 is MNHEY and CDR2 is SMNVEV in the germline V gene (reference sequence). V gave up 3 bases and J gave up 0 bases; unmatched junction bases: 4. The CDR3 is made up of 15 amino acids.

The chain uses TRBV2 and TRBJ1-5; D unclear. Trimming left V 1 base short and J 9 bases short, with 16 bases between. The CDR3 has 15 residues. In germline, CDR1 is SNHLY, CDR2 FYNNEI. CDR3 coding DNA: TGTGCCAGCAGTGAAGTCGCAGGCGGGGTGCGGCCCCAGCATTTT. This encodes CASSEVAGGVRPQHF.

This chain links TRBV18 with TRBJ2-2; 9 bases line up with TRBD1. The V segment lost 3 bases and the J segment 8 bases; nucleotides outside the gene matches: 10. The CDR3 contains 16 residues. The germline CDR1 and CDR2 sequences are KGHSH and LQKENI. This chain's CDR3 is CASSPGTGITPGELFF. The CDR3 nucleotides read TGTGCCAGCTCACCCGGGACAGGGATAACACCGGGGGAGCTGTTTTTT.

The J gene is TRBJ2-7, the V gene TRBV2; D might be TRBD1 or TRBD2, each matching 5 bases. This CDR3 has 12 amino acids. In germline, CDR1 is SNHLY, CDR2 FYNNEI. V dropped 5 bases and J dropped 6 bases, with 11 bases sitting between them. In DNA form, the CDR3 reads TGTGCCAGCAGTCCCGGGGCGTTCGAGCAGTACTTC. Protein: CASSPGAFEQYF.

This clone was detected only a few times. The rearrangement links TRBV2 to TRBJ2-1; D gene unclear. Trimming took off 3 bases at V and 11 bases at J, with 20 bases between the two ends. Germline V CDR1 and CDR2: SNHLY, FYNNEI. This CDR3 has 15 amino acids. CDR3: CASSDLYPDRRQQFF. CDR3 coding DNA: TGTGCCAGCAGTGACCTTTATCCGGACCGGCGGCAGCAGTTCTTC.

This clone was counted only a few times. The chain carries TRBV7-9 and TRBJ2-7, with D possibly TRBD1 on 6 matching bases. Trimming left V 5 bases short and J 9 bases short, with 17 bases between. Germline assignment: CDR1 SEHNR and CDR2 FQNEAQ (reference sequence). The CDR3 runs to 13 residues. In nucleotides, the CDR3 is TGTGCCAGCAGCATCCGACAGGACCAGGGGCAGTACTTC. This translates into CASSIRQDQGQYF.